This T cell receptor (beta chain) was retrieved from a study of circulating tumor DNA in untreated peripheral T-cell lymphoma. Before treatment, baseline tumor tissue was collected for sequencing. Sequencing was performed with immunoSEQ multiplex PCR; in TCRdb, only in-frame clones are kept and a portion is missing. The sample lists about 10,000 clones, around 76% occurring once. Study outcomes and limitations: In approximately 74% of patients, tumor-specific clonotypes were identified.

V was shortened by 4 bases and J by 2 bases, with 16 bases between the two germline ends. Looked up from germline, CDR1 is MGHRA and CDR2 is YSYEKL. This CDR3 has 16 amino acids. Notes on this clone: Antigen unknown.

Source material: tumor tissue. This chain links TRBV4-1 with TRBJ2-3; weak D call: TRBD2 (6 bases). The sequence was obtained from a human donor with peripheral T-cell lymphoma. CDR3 coding DNA: TGCGCCAGCAGCCTTTCGACTAGTTGGTACACAGATACGCAGTATTTT. Translated: CASSLSTSWYTDTQYF.